These T cell receptor beta chains were read from a single sample in a study of post-analysis software for immune sequencing data. Each CDR3 protein is one row after TCRdb ran MiXCR on the PCR reads. The sample has roughly 620,000 distinct CDR3 sequences; around 44% are singletons. Sequenced material: blood. The receptors shown here come from a girl aged 10 to 17 with multiple sclerosis. The CDR3 runs from the conserved cysteine through the conserved F or W. A D gene is named only where the DNA matches it firmly. Clone size appears in some rows only: once, few, many, or a class for an expanded clone.

j_gene,abundance,v_gene,d_gene,CDR3nt,CDR3aa
TRBJ2-1,few,TRBV12-3/TRBV12-4,TRBD2,TGTGCCAGCATCTTAGGTGGGACTAGCGACTACAATGAGCAGTTCTTC,CASILGGTSDYNEQFF
TRBJ2-1,.,TRBV9,TRBD1,TGTGCCAGCAGCGGACCCGGGACAGCCTACAATGAGCAGTTCTTC,CASSGPGTAYNEQFF
TRBJ2-1,.,TRBV10-2,.,TGCGCCAGCAGCGAGTCCTATGAGCAGTTCTTC,CASSESYEQFF
TRBJ2-5,.,TRBV5-6,.,TGTGCCAGCAGCCTCTCACAGCGGGACAGAGAGACCCAGTACTTC,CASSLSQRDRETQYF
TRBJ2-4,few,TRBV6-1,.,TGTGCCAGCAGTGAATGGGGGGTGGGGCAGGTGAAGTACTTC,CASSEWGVGQVKYF
TRBJ1-5,.,TRBV28,.,TGTGCCAGCAGTTGGCAGCCCCAGCATTTT,CASSWQPQHF
TRBJ1-2,few,TRBV4-1,.,TGCGCCAGCAGCCAAGACTTAACAGCTAACAACTATGGCTACACCTTC,CASSQDLTANNYGYTF
TRBJ2-3,.,TRBV7-2,TRBD1,TGTGCCAGCAGCTCTCGACAGGGGGAATCAGATACGCAGTATTTT,CASSSRQGESDTQYF
TRBJ1-5,.,TRBV5-1,.,TGCGCCAGCAGCTTGACAGGCTCCCGTCAGCCCCAGCATTTT,CASSLTGSRQPQHF
TRBJ1-5,few,TRBV5-1,.,TGCGCCAGCAGCGGAGGCCACAATCAGCCCCAGCATTTT,CASSGGHNQPQHF
TRBJ2-7,few,TRBV5-5,.,TGTGCCAGCAGCTTAGACAGTTTGTCCTACGAGCAGTACTTC,CASSLDSLSYEQYF
TRBJ2-3,.,TRBV12-3/TRBV12-4,.,TGTGCCAGCATTGCGGGATCAACAGATACGCAGTATTTT,CASIAGSTDTQYF
TRBJ1-1,.,TRBV5-1,.,TGCGCCAGCAGCTTGGATAGAGGGAAAATTTTCACTGAAGCTTTCTTT,CASSLDRGKIFTEAFF
TRBJ2-1,once,TRBV5-6,.,TGTGCCAGCAGCCGGGAGACGGATGAGCAGTTCTTC,CASSRETDEQFF
TRBJ1-2,.,TRBV6-5,TRBD1,TGTGCCAGCTCAAACAGGGGCACTGCGAACTATGGCTACACCTTC,CASSNRGTANYGYTF
TRBJ1-2,few,TRBV7-9,.,TGTGCCAGCAGCTTAGGTCCGGGGACGGGCTACACCTTC,CASSLGPGTGYTF
TRBJ2-1,.,TRBV11-3,.,TGTGCCAGCACCGCGTATGGTGAGCAGTTCTTC,CASTAYGEQFF
TRBJ2-2,.,TRBV12-3/TRBV12-4,TRBD2,TGTGCCAGCAGTTATAAACGAAGACTAGCGGGCCCCGGAGGGGAGCTGTTTTTT,CASSYKRRLAGPGGELFF
TRBJ1-5,.,TRBV6-2/TRBV6-3,TRBD1,TGTGCCAGCAGTTACGAGCAGGGGGCTTCCTTTAGCAATCAGCCCCAGCATTTT,CASSYEQGASFSNQPQHF
TRBJ2-7,.,TRBV10-3,TRBD2,TGTGCCATCAGTGAACTAGCGGGATCAACTTCCTACGAGCAGTACTTC,CAISELAGSTSYEQYF
TRBJ2-7,.,TRBV29-1,TRBD1,TGCAGCGTGGCTGGGACAGGGAGATCCTACGAGCAGTACTTC,CSVAGTGRSYEQYF
TRBJ1-1,.,TRBV6-6,.,TGTGCCATTCGGGACCCCGAACGGGCTGAAGCTTTCTTT,CAIRDPERAEAFF